This T cell receptor (beta chain) appears in the sequencing data of a study of graft-versus-host responses after intestinal transplantation (dated by TCRdb to the early 2020s). At the level of the whole study: The transplants that recipients received were multivisceral, liver-intestinal, or isolated intestinal. Every recipient was given anti-thymocyte globulin induction, then maintenance tacrolimus and steroids for approximately 3 years. Graft-versus-host and host-versus-graft alloreactive T cell clones were tracked in the graft, circulation and bone marrow after intestinal transplantation using bulk TCR-beta CDR3 sequencing. To identify alloreactive clones, pre-transplant mixed lymphocyte reaction products were sequenced and then compared with unstimulated pre-transplant donor and recipient T cells. The cohort enrolled 20 to 30 intestinal transplant recipients including one retransplant, and a few patients lacking pretransplant specimens were excluded. Donor T cell macrochimerism was defined as a peak of at least 4% donor T cells among recipient peripheral blood mononuclear cells. Rather than being sequenced by the commercial service, samples from a few later patients were sequenced in-house on an Illumina MiSeq and processed with MiXCR.

Library preparation employed the immunoSEQ multiplex PCR assay. For most patients, genomic DNA was isolated using the Qiagen DNeasy Blood and Tissue Kit and was shipped frozen to Adaptive Biotechnologies for TCR sequencing. For most patients, high-throughput TCR-beta CDR3 sequencing of genomic DNA was performed by Adaptive Biotechnologies. In the original analysis: TCR sequencing data for more than 15 patients were retrieved from Adaptive's ImmunoSEQ software; three other patients were processed with MiXCR and VDJtools. CD4 versus CD8 sorting errors were corrected by removing sequences found in both subsets at a frequency ratio below 5:1. CDR3 nucleotide sequences shared between donor and recipient were removed because their origin could not be assigned. To be classed as alloreactive, a clone needed at least 2-fold expansion over unstimulated cells and a minimum CFSE-low frequency of 0.002% (template counts) or 0.001% (read counts). Clones were considered mappable if detected in sequenced pre-transplant spleen, lymph node, or MLR CFSE-low populations of the donor or recipient. Cumulative frequency of alloreactive clones was calculated as a percentage of all sequences weighted by copy number. In TCRdb, the immuneACCESS table is reduced to in-frame sequences with V and J assigned. These tables do not hold every clone; where another copy was compared, an unresolved V gene accounts for under half, and the others remain unexplained. D and trimming were read from the DNA, whereas the V and J calls and clone size are those reported in that table. Present in this sample are about 120,000 clones, over 75% of which were seen just once. Over 0.15% of the sample goes to the ten largest clones.

V is cut back by 2 bases and J by 2 bases, with 4 bases in the junction unmatched. The CDR1 and CDR2 encoded by the germline V gene (reference sequence) are GTSNPN and SVGIG. From the cysteine through the phenylalanine, the CDR3 covers 15 amino acids. Solely the CDR3 DNA is kept, with 45 bases framed from the first base. The time point label here, explained by the study, means: cells obtained before transplantation from donor or recipient. CD3+CD4+ and CD3+CD8+ populations were FACS-sorted from unstimulated pre-transplant donor and recipient cells taken from spleen or lymph nodes. General study outcomes and caveats: GvH clones turned up in recipient bone marrow, with some appearing earlier in ileal mucosa or blood, a pattern consistent with an intestinal mucosal origin. Conclusions were limited by the relatively low number and heterogeneity of intestinal transplant patients. Early after transplant, peak levels of circulating GvH clones were found to be associated with declines in HvG clones. Patients with donor T cell macrochimerism had high GvH to HvG T cell clonal ratios in their allografts.

Points on this clone: What antigen it recognizes has not been identified. Base qualities are not recorded, but no much larger clone differs from it by a single base.

The TCR was taken from a human donor who received an intestinal transplant. The sequence is built from TRBV30 and TRBJ1-5; the central 9 bases match TRBD1. This sample comprised unstimulated CD4+ T cells sorted from spleen or lymph node cells, obtained before intestinal transplant. The bases are TGTGCCTGGAGTAGGGGGGACAGGGGCAATCAGCCCCAGCATTTT. Translated, it gives CAWSRGDRGNQPQHF.